Listed here are 32 T cell receptor beta chains from one sample, sequenced in a study of early T cells in non-severe SARS-CoV-2 infection. Each CDR3 protein gets one entry after TCRdb re-called the 5' RACE reads with MiXCR. The repertoire holds tens of thousands of distinct CDR3 sequences, with roughly 17% as singletons. This specimen consisted of whole blood, obtained at baseline. The origin of the receptors is an adult who was a healthcare worker with PCR-confirmed SARS-CoV-2 infection or an uninfected control (not recorded which).

This clonotype was seen a handful of times. The V gene is TRBV7-9, the J gene TRBJ2-1; D may be TRBD2 (5 bases). This CDR3 region has 13 residues. Per the germline V gene, CDR1 is SEHNR and CDR2 is FQNEAQ (reference sequence). The V end lost 2 bases, the J end lost 7 bases, and 9 bases lay between the germline ends. As DNA, the CDR3 is TGTGCCAGCAGCTTAAGAACGGGGAATGAGCAGTTCTTC. Its protein is CASSLRTGNEQFF. Full variable domain (missing parts from reference TRBV7-9 and TRBJ2-1): DTGVSQNPRHKITKRGQNVTFRCDPISEHNRLYWYRQTLGQGPEFLTYFQNEAQLEKSRLLSDRFSAERPKGSFSTLEIQRTEQGDSAMYLCASSLRTGNEQFFGPGTRLTVL.

In this sample, this clonotype turned up a few times. The chain has TRBV11-2 and TRBJ1-6; unclear D gene. The germline CDR1 and CDR2 sequences are SGHAT and FQNNGV. V dropped 2 bases and J dropped 5 bases, with 13 bases sitting between them. The CDR3 runs to 16 residues. CDR3 sequence (DNA): TGTGCCAGCAGCTTATTAGGGCAACGCCATAATTCACCCCTCCACTTT. Its translation is CASSLLGQRHNSPLHF.

This clonotype has a count of ten or more. The J gene is TRBJ2-1, the V gene TRBV7-8; D gene ambiguous. Germline values: CDR1 SGHVS, CDR2 FQNEAQ. This CDR3 spans 17 amino acids. V shed 0 bases and J shed 4 bases, with 16 bases lying between them. The CDR3 DNA reads as TGTGCCAGCAGCTTAGCTAGAACACCCGTTCCGTACAATGAGCAGTTCTTC. Protein sequence: CASSLARTPVPYNEQFF.

This clonotype has only a few counts. The chain uses TRBV11-2 and TRBJ2-3, with D possibly being TRBD2 (6 bases). V was shortened by 5 bases and J by 4 bases, with 13 bases between the two germline ends. The CDR3 runs 14 residues. Germline V CDR1 and CDR2: SGHAT, FQNNGV. DNA of the CDR3: TGTGCCAGCAGCCGGAAGGAGGGGTCAGATACGCAGTATTTT. It translates to CASSRKEGSDTQYF.

This clonotype was observed a single time. The chain links TRBV6-6 to TRBJ2-5; TRBD1 matches 8 bases. V gave up 4 bases and J gave up 5 bases; unmatched junction bases: 12. Germline V gene sequence: CDR1 MNHNY, CDR2 SVGAGI (reference sequence). This CDR3 is built from 16 residues. CDR3 amino acids: CASSFGGGTGRETQYF. The CDR3 DNA reads TGTGCCAGCAGTTTCGGGGGCGGGACAGGAAGGGAGACCCAGTACTTC.

The chain recombines TRBV7-2 with TRBJ2-3, with 13 bases identical to TRBD2. CDR3 size: 17 residues. Germline V gene lookup returns CDR1 SGHTA and CDR2 FQGNSA. After removal of 4 bases from V and 0 bases from J, the junction contained 4 bases not matched to a gene. The CDR3 DNA is TGTGCCAGCAGCTCGCGACTAGCGGGGGGTAGCACAGATACGCAGTATTTT. Its translation: CASSSRLAGGSTDTQYF.

There are a few counts of this clonotype. This chain joins TRBV27 and TRBJ2-1; D perhaps matches TRBD1 (6 bases). Per the germline V gene, CDR1 is MNHEY and CDR2 is SMNVEV (reference sequence). Trimming took off 5 bases at V and 2 bases at J, with 13 bases between the two ends. This CDR3 is built from 15 residues. CDR3 residues: CASSSKGHPYNEQFF. The CDR3 DNA reads as TGTGCCAGCAGTAGTAAGGGACACCCCTACAATGAGCAGTTCTTC.

This rearrangement joins TRBV3-1 to TRBJ2-1, with TRBD2 matching over 7 bases. Germline V gene data show CDR1 as LGHDT and CDR2 as YNNKEL (reference sequence). J lost 9 bases, V lost 3 bases, and 11 bases had no gene match. CDR3 length equals 15 residues. The CDR3, as DNA: TGTGCCAGCAGCCAGGGCGGGAGAAACTTTGGTGAGCAGTTCTTC. It specifies CASSQGGRNFGEQFF.

The CDR3 region is CSAWGRDTDTQYF. The CDR3 region has the DNA TGCAGTGCTTGGGGGAGAGACACAGATACGCAGTATTTT. This chain links TRBV20-1 with TRBJ2-3, with D perhaps matching TRBD1 or TRBD2 (5 bases each). CDR1 and CDR2 (germline): DFQATT, SNEGSKA (reference sequence). There are 13 residues in the CDR3. Trimming stripped 5 bases from V and 2 bases from J, with 11 bases between.

This chain links TRBV28 with TRBJ1-4; 7 bases map to TRBD1. The CDR3 totals 14 residues. Germline assignment: CDR1 MDHEN and CDR2 SYDVKM. V was pared by 4 bases and J by 8 bases, with 7 bases of the junction left unmatched. CDR3 in amino acids: CASSSRTGGEKLFF. Written as DNA, the CDR3 is TGTGCCAGCAGTTCGAGGACAGGAGGAGAAAAACTGTTTTTT.

This clonotype has a handful of counts. This sequence joins TRBV7-8 and TRBJ2-3, with a weak D call TRBD1 (6 bases). V lost 4 bases and J 0 bases, leaving 11 bases between the germline ends. Germline V CDR1 and CDR2: SGHVS, FQNEAQ. The CDR3 has 15 amino acids. The CDR3 sequence is CASSSTRGSTDTQYF. The DNA for the CDR3 is TGTGCCAGCAGCTCCACGAGGGGGAGCACAGATACGCAGTATTTT.

This clonotype occurred many times. The chain employs TRBV7-2 and TRBJ2-7; TRBD2 matches 13 bases. Germline CDR1 SGHTA, CDR2 FQGNSA. The CDR3 is 15 residues long. Trimming removed 5 bases from V and 6 bases from J; junction bases left unmatched: 7. The CDR3 loop is CASSRGTSGISEQYF. The CDR3, as DNA: TGTGCCAGCAGCCGCGGGACTAGCGGGATAAGCGAGCAGTACTTC.

The table lists this clonotype with a few counts. The rearrangement links TRBV5-1 to TRBJ1-1, with 9 bases identical to TRBD1. V trimming: 5 bases; J trimming: 5 bases; junction bases outside the gene matches: 7. The CDR3 covers 14 residues. The germline CDR1 and CDR2 sequences are SGHRS and YFSETQ. CDR3: CASSTGTGRTEAFF. The CDR3 DNA follows: TGCGCCAGCAGTACCGGGACAGGGAGGACTGAAGCTTTCTTT.

This chain uses TRBV20-1 with TRBJ2-7; 8 bases match TRBD1. Germline CDR1 and CDR2: DFQATT and SNEGSKA (reference sequence). The CDR3 has 13 amino acids. V shed 6 bases, J shed 5 bases, and the junction held 9 bases outside the gene matches. The CDR3 nucleotides read TGCAGTGCACAACGACAGGGGAGTAACGAGCAGTACTTC. Protein sequence: CSAQRQGSNEQYF.

The genes are TRBV20-1 and TRBJ2-1; 7 bases match TRBD2. The CDR3 totals 15 residues. The germline CDR1 and CDR2 sequences are DFQATT and SNEGSKA (reference sequence). The J segment lost 10 bases and the V segment lost 3 bases, leaving 15 bases of the junction unmatched. This CDR3 reads CSASPAGTTRGEQFF. DNA of the CDR3: TGCAGTGCTAGTCCCGCCGGGACTACGCGCGGGGAGCAGTTCTTC.

V gene TRBV12-3 or TRBV12-4 combines with J gene TRBJ1-3; no firm D call. Trimming took 4 bases from V and 1 from J, leaving 5 bases between them. The CDR3 extends over 13 amino acids. The CDR3 DNA sequence: TGTGCCAGCAGTTACAGTTCTGGAAACACCATATATTTT. Encoded protein: CASSYSSGNTIYF.

This chain connects TRBV27 to TRBJ1-2; the match to TRBD1 covers 7 bases. This CDR3 spans 16 amino acids. Germline V gene data show CDR1 as MNHEY and CDR2 as SMNVEV (reference sequence). After removal of 6 bases from V and 8 bases from J, the junction contained 18 bases not matched to a gene. CDR3 nucleotides: TGTGCCAGCAGCCCTTTTCCCAGGGACAGCGGACGCGGCTACACCTTC. Translation: CASSPFPRDSGRGYTF.

The V gene is TRBV23-1, the J gene TRBJ2-7; D unclear. TRBV23-1 is filed as an ORF, its function uncertain. V lost 6 bases, J lost 6 bases, and 6 bases lay in between. The CDR3 has 10 residues. For the CDR3, the DNA is TGCGCCAGCAGAATACCCGAGCAGTACTTC. It specifies CASRIPEQYF.

The rearrangement links TRBV19 to TRBJ1-5; D gene uncertain. The germline V gene encodes CDR1 LNHDA and CDR2 SQIVND (reference sequence). The CDR3 is 14 residues long. Trimming removed 7 bases at V and 6 bases at J, with 16 bases between. The CDR3 nucleotides read TGTGCCAGTATCCTTTCTGGCGGTTTTCAGCCCCAGCATTTT. Translating it yields CASILSGGFQPQHF.

The chain recombines TRBV11-2 with TRBJ1-4; 9 nucleotides line up with TRBD1. Germline-derived CDR1 and CDR2 are SGHAT and FQNNGV. The V gene end was trimmed by 5 bases and the J gene end by 8 bases; junction bases not matched to a gene: 9. The CDR3 is 15 residues long. The CDR3 DNA reads as TGTGCCAGCAGCCACCGACAGGGGGGCAAGGAAAAACTGTTTTTT. Its translation: CASSHRQGGKEKLFF.

This clonotype was counted at least ten times. The V gene is TRBV9, the J gene TRBJ2-1; D unclear. The CDR3 has 11 residues. Germline values: CDR1 SGDLS, CDR2 YYNGEE. The germline V and J ends were trimmed by 4 bases and 7 bases, with 6 bases remaining between them. CDR3 DNA sequence: TGTGCCAGCAGCCACGGGAATGAGCAGTTCTTC. Amino acids: CASSHGNEQFF. Full variable domain (remainder filled in from reference TRBV9 and TRBJ2-1): DSGVTQTPKHLITATGQRVTLRCSPRSGDLSVYWYQQSLDQGLQFLIQYYNGEERAKGNILERFSAQQFPDLHSELNLSSLELGDSALYFCASSHGNEQFFGPGTRLTVL.

The chain links TRBV20-1 to TRBJ2-5, with a weak D call TRBD2 (6 bases). Trimming removed 5 bases from V and 0 bases from J, with 10 bases in between. Per the germline V gene, CDR1 is DFQATT and CDR2 is SNEGSKA (reference sequence). This CDR3 is built from 13 residues. CDR3 loop: CSAPTRHQETQYF. CDR3 sequence (DNA): TGCAGTGCTCCGACTAGACACCAAGAGACCCAGTACTTC.

In this sample, this clonotype is medium-sized (0.01 to 0.1%). The chain's CDR3 is CASSARGLALPDTQYF. CDR3 nucleotides: TGTGCCAGCAGTGCCCGCGGACTAGCGTTGCCAGATACGCAGTATTTT. The chain carries TRBV28 and TRBJ2-3, with TRBD2 matching 9 bases. CDR1 and CDR2 (germline): MDHEN, SYDVKM. V shed 5 bases and J 4 bases; nucleotides not matched to a gene: 10. The CDR3 loop spans 16 amino acids.

The sample holds a few counts of this clonotype. This rearrangement joins TRBV3-1 to TRBJ1-6, with 10 bases lining up with TRBD1. The germline V gene encodes CDR1 LGHDT and CDR2 YNNKEL (reference sequence). CDR3 length: 15 residues. Unmatched junction bases numbered 6, after V lost 5 bases and J lost 8 bases. The CDR3 DNA sequence: TGTGCCAGCAGCGGCCGGGACAGGGGTTATTCACCCCTCCACTTT. Translating it yields CASSGRDRGYSPLHF.

This chain links TRBV2 with TRBJ2-4; 8 bases map to TRBD2. There are 14 residues in the CDR3. Germline V gives CDR1 SNHLY, CDR2 FYNNEI. The trim removed 8 bases at V and 0 bases at J, leaving 3 bases unmatched. The CDR3 protein is CASASGQAKNIQYF. DNA for the CDR3: TGTGCCAGCGCTAGCGGGCAAGCCAAAAACATTCAGTACTTC.

This clonotype was seen only a few times. The DNA for the CDR3 is TGCGCCAGCAGCTTGGGGACGAGCTATGGCTACACCTTC. This gives the protein CASSLGTSYGYTF. The chain recombines TRBV5-1 with TRBJ1-2; D unclear. The germline CDR1 and CDR2 sequences are SGHRS and YFSETQ. Trimming left V 0 bases short and J 4 bases short, with 7 bases between. This CDR3 has 13 amino acids.

This clonotype has a handful of counts. The V and J genes are TRBV11-2 and TRBJ2-5; D uncertain. The CDR3 has 15 residues. Germline V gene data show CDR1 as SGHAT and CDR2 as FQNNGV. The ends were cut back, 1 base at V and 4 bases at J, with 13 bases in the middle. The CDR3 nucleotides are TGTGCCAGCAGCTTAGCCGCTCAGCCAACAGAGACCCAGTACTTC. Translation gives CASSLAAQPTETQYF.

The J gene is TRBJ2-1, the V gene TRBV9; 13 bases agree with TRBD2. The V gene end was trimmed by 3 bases and the J gene end by 5 bases; junction bases not matched to a gene: 5. Per germline, CDR1 SGDLS and CDR2 YYNGEE. This CDR3 comprises 16 residues. CDR3 residues: CASSERGTSGNNEQFF. CDR3 sequence (DNA): TGTGCCAGCAGCGAGAGGGGGACTAGCGGGAACAATGAGCAGTTCTTC.

The CDR3 loop reads CASSPRLAGVTDTQYF. CDR3 nucleotides: TGTGCCAGCAGCCCACGACTAGCGGGAGTCACAGATACGCAGTATTTT. The V and J genes are TRBV9 and TRBJ2-3, with TRBD2 identical over 12 bases. Germline CDR1 and CDR2: SGDLS and YYNGEE. The ends lost 4 bases at V and 2 bases at J; junction bases unmatched: 5. This CDR3 comprises 16 residues.

This chain links TRBV12-3 or TRBV12-4 with TRBJ1-5; 7 bases are a match to TRBD1. This CDR3 spans 16 amino acids. V trimming: 3 bases; J trimming: 4 bases; junction bases outside the gene matches: 9. Here the CDR3 DNA reads TGTGCCAGCAGTTTGGGGGGAGGGGGCCGGAATCAGCCCCAGCATTTT. As protein: CASSLGGGGRNQPQHF.

This chain connects TRBV30 to TRBJ1-1, with D hard to call. V was shortened by 4 bases and J by 5 bases, with 14 bases between the two germline ends. This CDR3 region has 13 residues. Looked up from germline, CDR1 is GTSNPN and CDR2 is SVGIG (reference sequence). CDR3: CAWKMIRRTEAFF. The CDR3 DNA is TGTGCCTGGAAGATGATTCGAAGGACTGAAGCTTTCTTT.

V gene TRBV6-6 combines with J gene TRBJ2-2; D call uncertain. The CDR3 covers 15 residues. The V gene's germline CDR1 is MNHNY and CDR2 SVGAGI (reference sequence). V lost 5 bases to trimming and J lost 3 bases, with 13 bases between them. CDR3 sequence: CASSPGRTDTGELFF. The CDR3 DNA reads TGTGCCAGCAGTCCGGGCCGAACGGACACCGGGGAGCTGTTTTTT.